Shown below are 20 T cell receptor beta chains from a single sample sequenced in a study of monozygotic twins with cystic fibrosis. Libraries were prepared by immunoSEQ multiplex PCR; TCRdb keeps only in-frame clonotypes and omits some of them. The repertoire consists of tens of thousands of clones, with 75% to 95% occurring once and the leading ten covering about 0.2%. Sequencing was carried out using blood. The receptor source for this set is a boy between 2 and 10 years old with cystic fibrosis.

CDR3 DNA sequence: TGTGCCAGCAGCTTGGGATCCTCTTATGGCTACACCTTC. Protein: CASSLGSSYGYTF. This chain joins TRBV7-9 and TRBJ1-2; D is unclear. The CDR3 totals 13 residues. The germline CDR1 and CDR2 sequences are SEHNR and FQNEAQ (reference sequence). V was trimmed by 3 bases and J by 5 bases, leaving 10 bases between them.

The chain couples TRBV13 to TRBJ1-4; D is perhaps TRBD1 (5 bases). The CDR3 consists of 16 residues. The germline V and J ends were trimmed by 2 bases and 6 bases, with 16 bases remaining between them. Germline CDR1 PRHDT, CDR2 FYEKMQ (reference sequence). The CDR3, as DNA: TGTGCCAGCAGCTTAACCATCGGGGGGGTGGATGAAAAACTGTTTTTT. It is translated as CASSLTIGGVDEKLFF.

The genes are TRBV27 and TRBJ2-7; D gene ambiguous. Trimming stripped 7 bases from V and 7 bases from J, with 17 bases between. Germline CDR1 reads MNHEY; CDR2 reads SMNVEV (reference sequence). There are 13 residues in the CDR3. The CDR3 spells CASTPGPVGEQYF. The CDR3 DNA reads as TGTGCCAGCACACCCGGGCCAGTCGGTGAGCAGTACTTC.

This clone was seen a handful of times. This chain connects TRBV7-8 to TRBJ2-7; 9 positions agree with TRBD1. The V segment lost 1 base and the J segment 2 bases; nucleotides outside the gene matches: 3. CDR3 length: 15 amino acids. Germline assignment: CDR1 SGHVS and CDR2 FQNEAQ. This chain's CDR3 is CASSLGRTGAYEQYF. The CDR3 nucleotides read TGTGCCAGCAGCTTAGGAAGGACAGGGGCCTACGAGCAGTACTTC.

The chain employs TRBV5-1 and TRBJ2-5; 7 bases are shared with TRBD1. Losses at the gene ends were 4 bases for V and 6 bases for J; bases not matched to a gene: 12. This CDR3 contains 15 residues. From germline, CDR1 is SGHRS and CDR2 YFSETQ. CDR3 DNA sequence: TGCGCCAGCAGCCGGAGACAGGGTCCCGCCCAGACCCAGTACTTC. Protein product: CASSRRQGPAQTQYF.

CDR3 coding DNA: TGTGCCAGCAGCAGGACAGCTTACCAAGAGACCCAGTACTTC. Translation gives CASSRTAYQETQYF. V gene TRBV14 combines with J gene TRBJ2-5; weak D call: TRBD1 (6 bases). The CDR3 runs to 14 residues. Trimming cost V 5 bases and J 0 bases, with 10 bases left between them. CDR1 and CDR2 (germline): SGHDN, FVKESK.

The chain carries TRBV13 and TRBJ2-4; D is perhaps TRBD2 (6 bases). Between the trimmed V and J ends, which lost 0 bases and 0 bases, there was a span of 18 bases. CDR3 size: 19 residues. Germline V gene lookup returns CDR1 PRHDT and CDR2 FYEKMQ (reference sequence). The CDR3 spells CASSLGLLVGDLAKNIQYF. The CDR3 coding sequence is TGTGCCAGCAGCTTAGGCCTCCTTGTCGGGGACTTAGCCAAAAACATTCAGTACTTC.

V usage is TRBV9 and J usage is TRBJ1-2, with a tentative D call TRBD1 (6 bases). Deletions cut 6 bases from V and 7 bases from J, with 19 bases between. Germline assignment: CDR1 SGDLS and CDR2 YYNGEE. The CDR3 covers 14 residues. CDR3: CASNSPAGAGGYTF. The DNA of the CDR3 is TGTGCCAGCAACTCCCCTGCGGGGGCGGGTGGCTACACCTTC.

This clone was seen a single time. The chain employs TRBV6-6 and TRBJ2-7; 8 nucleotides match TRBD1. The CDR3 runs 14 residues. Germline lookup yields CDR1 MNHNY and CDR2 SVGAGI (reference sequence). Trimming at V came to 0 bases and at J to 5 bases, leaving 3 bases not matched to a gene. CDR3 sequence (DNA): TGTGCCAGCAGTTACTCGAACAGGGGGAACGAGCAGTACTTC. Translation gives CASSYSNRGNEQYF.

The chain couples TRBV11-3 to TRBJ2-7; D is unclear. The CDR3 has 14 amino acids. The germline CDR1 and CDR2 sequences are SGHNT and YENEEA. V lost 3 bases to trimming and J lost 0 bases, with 9 bases between them. CDR3: CASSLAADSYEQYF. The CDR3 DNA is TGTGCCAGCAGCTTGGCGGCCGACTCCTACGAGCAGTACTTC. Based on the CDR3 plus reference TRBV11-3 and TRBJ2-7, the full variable domain is EAGVVQSPRYKIIEKKQPVAFWCNPISGHNTLYWYLQNLGQGPELLIRYENEEAVDDSQLPKDRFSAERLKGVDSTLKIQPAELGDSAVYLCASSLAADSYEQYFGPGTRLTVT.

This clone has a single count. The V gene is TRBV13, the J gene TRBJ1-1, with 7 bases lining up with TRBD1. Trimming removed 3 bases from V and 4 bases from J; junction bases left unmatched: 17. CDR1 and CDR2 from the germline V gene are PRHDT and FYEKMQ (reference sequence). This CDR3 region has 18 residues. The CDR3 reads CASSFRLVQGRGATEAFF. DNA for the CDR3: TGTGCCAGCAGCTTCCGACTTGTACAGGGGAGAGGGGCCACTGAAGCTTTCTTT.

V gene TRBV5-8 combines with J gene TRBJ2-1; D is tentatively TRBD1 or TRBD2 (5 bases each). Trimming removed 4 bases from V and 6 bases from J, with 14 bases in between. This CDR3 has 14 residues. The germline V gene has CDR1 SGHTS and CDR2 YDEGEE. The CDR3 nucleotides are TGTGCCAGCAGCCCCTGGGACGGACCCAATGAGCAGTTCTTC. Its protein product is CASSPWDGPNEQFF.

The rearrangement links TRBV7-2 to TRBJ2-2, with D possibly called TRBD1 or TRBD2 (6 bases each). Germline lookup yields CDR1 SGHTA and CDR2 FQGNSA. This CDR3 is built from 15 residues. Between the trimmed V and J ends, which lost 0 bases and 4 bases, there was a span of 9 bases. The CDR3 DNA is TGTGCCAGCAGCTTAGCGCCGGGGGCCACCGGGGAGCTGTTTTTT. It encodes CASSLAPGATGELFF.

The chain recombines TRBV6-5 with TRBJ2-7, with D perhaps matching TRBD1 (6 bases). The V gene's germline CDR1 is MNHEY and CDR2 SVGAGI. The CDR3 spans 13 residues. V lost 0 bases and J 5 bases, leaving 8 bases between the germline ends. The CDR3 sequence is CASSYSTGNEQYF. DNA for the CDR3: TGTGCCAGCAGTTACTCGACAGGTAACGAGCAGTACTTC.

This sequence joins TRBV7-3 and TRBJ2-5, with D perhaps being TRBD1 or TRBD2 (6 bases each). The germline CDR1 and CDR2 sequences are SGHTA and FQGTGA. The ends were cut back, 1 base at V and 3 bases at J, with 15 bases in the middle. The CDR3 length is 16 residues. Written as DNA, the CDR3 is TGTGCCAGCAGCTTAATCGGGGGCGGTATTAAAGAGACCCAGTACTTC. Translation: CASSLIGGGIKETQYF.

V and J are TRBV11-2 and TRBJ2-6; D is uncertain. CDR3 length: 17 amino acids. The germline V gene encodes CDR1 SGHAT and CDR2 FQNNGV. V lost 1 base, J lost 0 bases, and 10 bases lay in between. This CDR3 reads CASSLAPLGSGANVLTF. The CDR3 DNA follows: TGTGCCAGCAGCTTAGCCCCCCTCGGCTCTGGGGCCAACGTCCTGACTTTC.

This chain links TRBV6-1 with TRBJ1-4, with 9 bases identical to TRBD1. Germline V gene data show CDR1 as MNHNS and CDR2 as SASEGT. The CDR3 is made up of 16 amino acids. V was clipped by 4 bases and J by 7 bases; unmatched bases: 10. The CDR3 spells CASSVPRGTGIEKLFF. The CDR3 bases are TGTGCCAGCAGTGTCCCTCGAGGGACAGGGATTGAAAAACTGTTTTTT.

V gene TRBV19 combines with J gene TRBJ1-1; the D is unclear. V lost 6 bases and J 5 bases, leaving 7 bases between the germline ends. Germline loops: CDR1 LNHDA, CDR2 SQIVND (reference sequence). CDR3 length: 11 residues. In DNA form, the CDR3 reads TGTGCCAGTAGATTAAATACTGAAGCTTTCTTT. It specifies CASRLNTEAFF.

This chain joins TRBV11-3 and TRBJ2-1, with D possibly being TRBD1 or TRBD2 (6 bases each). Germline V gene data show CDR1 as SGHNT and CDR2 as YENEEA. V lost 0 bases, J lost 3 bases, and 12 bases lay in between. The CDR3 is 16 amino acids. The CDR3 DNA reads as TGTGCCAGCAGCTTAGATGACGGGGGCCACTACAATGAGCAGTTCTTC. Its translation: CASSLDDGGHYNEQFF.

This clone was observed once. The V and J genes are TRBV4-2 and TRBJ1-4; 7 bases agree with TRBD1. The CDR3 is 16 amino acids. Germline CDR1 and CDR2: LGHNA and YNFKEQ. J was trimmed by 6 bases and V by 3 bases; bases with no gene match: 10. CDR3: CASSQDDRDRDEKLFF. CDR3 in DNA: TGTGCCAGCAGCCAGGATGACAGGGATCGGGATGAAAAACTGTTTTTT.